The entry that follows covers one TCR beta chain sequence. Trimming took off 3 bases at V and 8 bases at J, with 14 bases between the two ends. The CDR3 is made up of 14 amino acids. Germline-derived CDR1 and CDR2 are MDHEN and SYDVKM. Here immunoSEQ multiplex PCR was the method, and the copy in TCRdb shows in-frame clones only, minus some. The sample includes about 1,800,000 clones, roughly 95% of them seen just once. Terminally differentiated effector memory CD45RA+ cells were left out of the naive CD8 fraction, which was CD45RO-negative and positively selected for CCR7. The data belong to a study of shared clonotypes between healthy human individuals.

This clonotype was sampled from a man between 18 and 29 years old in good health. The chain employs TRBV28 and TRBJ1-3; the D is unclear. The sequencing sample was made of naive CD8+ T cells sorted from blood. CDR3 sequence (DNA): TGTGCCAGCAGTTTCATCACGGGTACGGACACCATATATTTT. Encoded protein: CASSFITGTDTIYF.